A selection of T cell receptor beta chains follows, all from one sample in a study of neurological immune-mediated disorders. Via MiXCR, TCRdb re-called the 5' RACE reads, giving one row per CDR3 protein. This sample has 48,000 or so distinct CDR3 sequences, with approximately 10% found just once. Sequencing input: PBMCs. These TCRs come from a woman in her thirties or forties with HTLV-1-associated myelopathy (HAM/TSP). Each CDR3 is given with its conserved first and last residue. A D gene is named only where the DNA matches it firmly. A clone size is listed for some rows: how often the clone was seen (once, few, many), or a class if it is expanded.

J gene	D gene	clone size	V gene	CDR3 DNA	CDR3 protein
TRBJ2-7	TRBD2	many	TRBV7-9	TGTGCCAGCAGCTTGGGCTCGGGAGGCGAGCAGTACTTC	CASSLGSGGEQYF
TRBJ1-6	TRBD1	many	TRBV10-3	TGTGCCATCGGACAGGGTGTCTCCTATAATTCACCCCTCCACTTT	CAIGQGVSYNSPLHF
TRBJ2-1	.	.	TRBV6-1	TGTGCCAGCGCGAGGACTCTCGGGTACAATGAGCAGTTCTTC	CASARTLGYNEQFF
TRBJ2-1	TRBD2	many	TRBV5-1	TGCGCCAGCAGTATACTAGCGGGGGGCCCCTCCTACAATGAGCAGTTCTTC	CASSILAGGPSYNEQFF
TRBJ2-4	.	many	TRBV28	TGTGCCAGCAGTTTATATACGGGACGGAGAAACATTCAGTACTTC	CASSLYTGRRNIQYF
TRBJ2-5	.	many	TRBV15	TGTGCCACCAGCAAGGGTCGAAACCAAGAGACCCAGTACTTC	CATSKGRNQETQYF
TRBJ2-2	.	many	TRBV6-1	TGTGCCAGCAGTGAAGCGATAACAGGGGGGGGGACCGGGGAGCTGTTTTTT	CASSEAITGGGTGELFF
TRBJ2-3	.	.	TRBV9	TGTGCCAGCAGCCCACACAGGAGGAGGGGCGCGAGGAGATGGGATACGCAGTATTTT	CASSPHRRRGARRWDTQYF
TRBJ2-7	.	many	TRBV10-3	TGTGCCATCAGTGGCGATAATACACAGAACGAGCAGTACTTC	CAISGDNTQNEQYF
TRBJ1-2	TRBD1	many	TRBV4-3	TGCGCCAGCAGCCATGTCCGGGACAGGGCTCACGGCTACACCTTC	CASSHVRDRAHGYTF
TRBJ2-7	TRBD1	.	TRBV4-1	TGCGCCAGCGGCGTGGGACAGTTTTACGAGCAGTACTTC	CASGVGQFYEQYF
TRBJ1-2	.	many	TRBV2	TGTGCCAGCGGCCGAGTGGCGGGTGGCTACACCTTC	CASGRVAGGYTF
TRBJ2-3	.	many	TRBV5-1	TGCGCCAGCAGCGAGGACGGGTACCGCACAGATACGCAGTATTTT	CASSEDGYRTDTQYF
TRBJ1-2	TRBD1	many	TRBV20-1	TGCAGTGCCGGACAGACAGGGTTTGGCTACACCTTC	CSAGQTGFGYTF
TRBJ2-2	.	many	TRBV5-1	TGCGCCAGCAGCTTGGGAGCTACCGGGACTGCCGGGGAGCTGTTTTTT	CASSLGATGTAGELFF
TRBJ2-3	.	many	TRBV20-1	TGCAGTGCTGGCGGGACTTCCGTAGCCGATCGTACGCAGTATTTT	CSAGGTSVADRTQYF
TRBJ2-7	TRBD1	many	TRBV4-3	TGCGCCAGCAGCCAAGGGTACAGGGGGTCCTACGAGCAGTACTTC	CASSQGYRGSYEQYF
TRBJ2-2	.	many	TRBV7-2	TGTGCCAGCAGTTGGGGGGCCCCGAACACCGGGGAGCTGTTTTTT	CASSWGAPNTGELFF
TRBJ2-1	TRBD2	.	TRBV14	TGTGCCAGCAGCCAAGATTTCAGCGGGGGGGCCGCCAATGAGCAGTTCTTC	CASSQDFSGGAANEQFF
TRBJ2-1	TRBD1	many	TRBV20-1	TGCAGTGCTAATACAGGGGGCGCAGGGGACTACAATGAGCAGTTCTTC	CSANTGGAGDYNEQFF
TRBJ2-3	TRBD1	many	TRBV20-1	TGCAGTGCTAGGAACCCTCAGGGGGCCCTCACAGATACGCAGTATTTT	CSARNPQGALTDTQYF
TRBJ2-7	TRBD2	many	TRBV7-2	TGTGCCAGCAGCTTACGGCGGGGGAGCTCCTACGAGCAGTACTTC	CASSLRRGSSYEQYF